The T cell receptor (beta chain) under discussion was sequenced for a study of cytomegalovirus exposure and HLA in healthy donors. Study-level results: Later analysis identified several of the most significant clusters that appeared linked to common viral pathogens. One cluster of highly shared sequence variants probably arose as a sequencing artifact. CMV serostatus was the only immune exposure information that was available.

PCR primers comprised 60 Vbeta and 13 Jbeta primers. Here immunoSEQ multiplex PCR was the method, and the copy in TCRdb shows in-frame clones only, minus some. In the table there are roughly 48,000 clones, approximately 70% of which are singletons. As regards this clone: The antigen is not known.

The junction had 5 bases not matched to a gene; V was cut back by 0 bases and J by 4 bases. From germline, CDR1 is MNHEY and CDR2 SVGAGI. The CDR3 is made up of 16 amino acids. V gene TRBV6-5 combines with J gene TRBJ2-1, with TRBD2 matching 8 bases. The sequence came from a man between 18 and 35 years old in good health and CMV-seronegative. Sample: PBMCs. The CDR3 DNA is TGTGCCAGCAGTTACTCCCCGGGAGGGGGTTACAATGAGCAGTTCTTC. Its translation is CASSYSPGGGYNEQFF.